This T cell receptor beta chain was recorded in a study of T-cell memory formation after mild COVID-19. TCRdb called the 5' RACE reads again in MiXCR, with one record for every CDR3 protein. The table includes about 470,000 distinct CDR3 sequences, 18% detected once. From germline, CDR1 is LNHDA and CDR2 SQIVND (reference sequence). V was clipped by 7 bases and J by 3 bases, with 12 bases between them. CDR3 size: 13 residues. Specimen: PBMCs or a T cell subset sorted from them (not recorded which). The sequence was collected from an adult woman who had mild COVID-19 (a few samples of this study predate the infection). Cell type and time point are not known. The chain carries TRBV19 and TRBJ1-2; possible D gene TRBD1, 6 bases. For the CDR3, the DNA is TGTGCCAGTAAACAACCAGGGGACTATGGCTACACCTTC. Its translation: CASKQPGDYGYTF.